Shown below are 13 T cell receptor beta chains from a single sample sequenced in a study of T cell clonotyping in hematopoietic cell transplantation. Sequencing was performed with immunoSEQ multiplex PCR; in TCRdb, only in-frame clones are kept and a portion is missing. Of tens of thousands of clones detected, around 95% appear once; the ten largest clones hold about 0.8%. Sequencing was carried out using peripheral blood mononuclear cells. These receptors all come from a woman aged 50 to 60 in good health. Some clones in this sample may be carry-over from other donors' samples.

The V and J genes are TRBV11-3 and TRBJ2-2, with 7 bases fitting TRBD2. The germline V gene encodes CDR1 SGHNT and CDR2 YENEEA. This CDR3 has 17 amino acids. V lost 0 bases, J lost 6 bases, and 10 bases stayed unmatched. DNA for the CDR3: TGTGCCAGCAGCTTAGATGGGAGGGTCCCGTCGGCCGGGGAGCTGTTTTTT. Translated: CASSLDGRVPSAGELFF.

J is TRBJ2-3 and V is TRBV10-3; D possibly corresponds to TRBD2 (5 bases). The CDR3 spans 19 residues. The germline V and J ends were trimmed by 5 bases and 2 bases, with 26 bases remaining between them. Germline CDR1 is ENHRY and CDR2 is SYGVKD. The CDR3 region has the DNA TGTGCCATCAGTTCACCAGGAATCCCATCCTCCCGGGACACAGATACGCAGTATTTT. It specifies CAISSPGIPSSRDTDTQYF.

The J gene is TRBJ1-1, the V gene TRBV9; D is unresolved. There are 13 residues in the CDR3. From germline, CDR1 is SGDLS and CDR2 YYNGEE. The V end was cut by 0 bases, the J end by 1 base, with 4 bases between. CDR3 nucleotides: TGTGCCAGCAGCGTAGGGACGAACACTGAAGCTTTCTTT. Translation gives CASSVGTNTEAFF.

The count of this clone is one. The chain combines TRBV28 with TRBJ1-5; possibly TRBD1 for D (6 bases). The CDR3 length is 16 residues. In germline, CDR1 is MDHEN, CDR2 SYDVKM. The ends were cut back, 5 bases at V and 6 bases at J, with 20 bases in the middle. The CDR3 is CASSPYGGGNSQPQHF. The CDR3 DNA is TGTGCCAGCAGTCCATACGGAGGGGGAAATAGTCAGCCCCAGCATTTT.

This chain connects TRBV11-2 to TRBJ2-5; D gene uncertain. This CDR3 has 11 residues. Per germline, CDR1 SGHAT and CDR2 FQNNGV. The germline V and J ends were trimmed by 4 bases and 5 bases, with 5 bases remaining between them. The CDR3 sequence: CASSYRETQYF. The CDR3 DNA is TGTGCCAGCAGCTATAGGGAGACCCAGTACTTC.

V usage is TRBV4-3 and J usage is TRBJ1-2; a weak D match, TRBD1 (5 bases). The germline V gene encodes CDR1 LGHNA and CDR2 YSLEER. This CDR3 contains 16 residues. V was shortened by 1 base and J by 2 bases, with 14 bases between the two germline ends. CDR3 loop: CASSQVTARANYGYTF. Here the CDR3 DNA reads TGCGCCAGCAGCCAAGTAACGGCCAGGGCAAACTATGGCTACACCTTC.

V usage is TRBV4-3 and J usage is TRBJ2-1, with 7 bases lining up with TRBD2. CDR1 is LGHNA, CDR2 YSLEER, per germline. With V trimmed by 0 bases and J by 0 bases, 2 bases remained unmatched. The CDR3 is 16 amino acids. This CDR3 reads CASSQDGRSSYNEQFF. The CDR3 DNA is TGCGCCAGCAGCCAAGACGGGAGGAGCTCCTACAATGAGCAGTTCTTC.

V and J are TRBV7-3 and TRBJ2-1, with 13 bases aligning to TRBD2. V shed 6 bases, J shed 4 bases, and the junction held 6 bases outside the gene matches. The CDR3 loop spans 16 amino acids. From germline, CDR1 is SGHTA and CDR2 FQGTGA. Here the CDR3 DNA reads TGTGCCAGCAGTCCAAGGACTAGCGGGGGTTACAATGAGCAGTTCTTC. Protein: CASSPRTSGGYNEQFF.

The J gene is TRBJ1-1, the V gene TRBV29-1, with D perhaps TRBD1 (5 bases). This CDR3 is 13 amino acids long. The V gene's germline CDR1 is SQVTM and CDR2 ANQGSEA. V lost 5 bases, J lost 0 bases, and 10 bases lay in between. This CDR3 reads CSVQQVMNTEAFF. DNA of the CDR3: TGCAGCGTTCAACAGGTAATGAACACTGAAGCTTTCTTT.

The CDR3 reads CASSEGGRGNTGELFF. In DNA form, the CDR3 reads TGTGCCAGCAGTGAAGGGGGGAGGGGGAACACCGGGGAGCTGTTTTTT. The chain recombines TRBV2 with TRBJ2-2; TRBD2 matches at 7 bases. The junction had 3 bases not matched to a gene; V was cut back by 1 base and J by 1 base. This CDR3 is built from 16 residues. Germline CDR1 reads SNHLY; CDR2 reads FYNNEI.

The sample holds one count of this clone. The chain links TRBV11-2 to TRBJ2-6, with TRBD2 as a possible D gene (5 bases). This CDR3 region has 16 residues. The V and J ends lost 2 bases and 4 bases respectively, with 12 bases between them. The germline V gene encodes CDR1 SGHAT and CDR2 FQNNGV. The CDR3 sequence is CASSLYWGAGANVLTF. The CDR3 coding sequence is TGTGCCAGCAGCTTATATTGGGGAGCGGGGGCCAACGTCCTGACTTTC.

The chain uses TRBV4-2 and TRBJ2-3, with TRBD2 matching over 11 bases. CDR3 length equals 18 residues. The trim removed 1 base at V and 3 bases at J, leaving 9 bases unmatched. CDR1 is LGHNA and CDR2 is YNFKEQ in the germline V gene. CDR3 bases: TGTGCCAGCAGCCAAGTTAGCGGGGGGGCCGTTGGAACAGATACGCAGTATTTT. It specifies CASSQVSGGAVGTDTQYF.

V is TRBV30 and J is TRBJ1-2; 9 positions agree with TRBD1. CDR3 length: 14 residues. V lost 2 bases, J lost 4 bases, and 5 bases stayed unmatched. The germline gives CDR1 GTSNPN, CDR2 SVGIG (reference sequence). In DNA form, the CDR3 reads TGTGCCTGGAGTTTGGGACAGGGCGGCTATGGCTACACCTTC. Translation gives CAWSLGQGGYGYTF.